This entry concerns a single T cell receptor (beta chain). As yet, its antigen is unknown. This sequence may be a read error, since a much larger clone differs from it by one base. This CDR3 has 15 residues. Germline CDR1 DFQATT, CDR2 SNEGSKA (reference sequence). V lost 3 bases and J lost 2, with 17 bases in between. Healthy controls consisted of blood bank volunteers in Maryland, USA. The data belong to a study of neurological immune-mediated disorders. The cDNA was generated through 5'RACE incorporating 10-nucleotide random UMIs. Via MiXCR, TCRdb re-called the 5' RACE reads, giving one row per CDR3 protein. Of 80,000 or so distinct CDR3 sequences in the sample, roughly 9.9% were seen once. Findings and caveats of the study: Subjects shared no identical expanded-clone CDR3 amino acid sequences, suggesting private TCR-beta repertoires in all groups.

This clonotype was sampled from a man aged 50 to 60 in good health. Sequenced input: PBMCs. The rearrangement uses TRBV20-1 and TRBJ2-7; D unresolved. The CDR3 DNA follows: TGCAGTGCTAGGGCAGGCGGCCACCTTCCCTACGAGCAGTACTTC. Translation gives CSARAGGHLPYEQYF.